The 3 T cell receptor beta chains given below trace back to one sample, sequenced in a study of chemoradiotherapy in HPV16-positive cancers. Libraries were prepared by immunoSEQ multiplex PCR; TCRdb keeps only in-frame clonotypes and omits some of them. Of several thousand clones in the sample, around 86% were seen once. Here the sequenced sample was tumor tissue, taken from a patient who underwent chemoradiotherapy. The source of these receptors is a human donor with HPV-associated anogenital cancer.

V is TRBV5-1 and J is TRBJ2-7, with 7 bases identical to TRBD1. The CDR3 is 13 residues long. V gave up 4 bases and J gave up 6 bases; unmatched junction bases: 7. CDR1 SGHRS and CDR2 YFSETQ come from the germline V gene. DNA of the CDR3: TGCGCCAGCAGCGCGTTACAGGGGCTCGAGCAGTACTTC. Residues: CASSALQGLEQYF. Full variable domain (rest looked up from reference TRBV5-1 and TRBJ2-7): KAGVTQTPRYLIKTRGQQVTLSCSPISGHRSVSWYQQTPGQGLQFLFEYFSETQRNKGNFPGRFSGRQFSNSRSEMNVSTLELGDSALYLCASSALQGLEQYFGPGTRLTVT.

This chain links TRBV28 with TRBJ2-1; 10 bases fit TRBD1. The V segment lost 7 bases and the J segment 0 bases; nucleotides outside the gene matches: 15. This CDR3 contains 19 residues. Germline V gene sequence: CDR1 MDHEN, CDR2 SYDVKM. CDR3 in DNA: TGTGCCAGCACCTCAACTGGGACAGGGGTCCAGAGCTCCTACAATGAGCAGTTCTTC. Translated: CASTSTGTGVQSSYNEQFF.

This clone came up a few times. V and J are TRBV27 and TRBJ2-3; 9 bases map to TRBD2. The CDR3 consists of 17 residues. Germline V gives CDR1 MNHEY, CDR2 SMNVEV (reference sequence). J gave up 0 bases and V 7 bases, and 11 bases lay outside the gene matches. The CDR3 DNA follows: TGTGCCAGCAAAATACTAGCGGGTTTCTCTAGCACAGATACGCAGTATTTT. The encoded protein is CASKILAGFSSTDTQYF.